This T cell receptor (beta chain) was observed in a study of cytomegalovirus exposure and HLA in healthy donors. General observations from the study: The authors later found HLA-associated TCR beta chains more clonally expanded than equally common others.

As concerns this clone: The antigen is unknown.

The PCR ran on 60 Vbeta and 13 Jbeta primers. Authors' methods: Around 83 million unique TCR beta chains, about 12 million shared, were counted in a later analysis. Generated by immunoSEQ multiplex PCR, the TCRdb table keeps only in-frame clones and is missing some. The V and J calls and clone size come from that table; D and trimming were worked out from the DNA. The sample lists more than 95,000 clones, around 70% seen once, with 3.5% to 4.5% in the top ten. J lost 2 bases, V lost 5 bases, and 12 bases had no gene match. CDR1 is SGHVS and CDR2 is FNYEAQ in the germline V gene. CDR3 length: 16 residues.

This receptor was identified in a man between 40 and 49 years old in good health and CMV-seropositive. The chain combines TRBV7-6 with TRBJ2-7, with 7 bases fitting TRBD1. Specimen: PBMCs. The CDR3 coding sequence is TGTGCCAGCAGCCAAGAATACAGGGGAATGGCCTACGAGCAGTACTTC. It translates to CASSQEYRGMAYEQYF. Using reference TRBV7-6 and TRBJ2-7 for the parts outside the CDR3, the full variable domain is GAGVSQSPRYKVTKRGQDVALRCDPISGHVSLYWYRQALGQGPEFLTYFNYEAQQDKSGLPNDRFSAERPEGSISTLTIQRTEQRDSAMYRCASSQEYRGMAYEQYFGPGTRLTVT.